Listed here is a single T cell receptor (beta chain). The sample comes from a study of blood T cell repertoires in COVID-19. Study-level background: PBMCs, B-cell-depleted T cells, or T cells were the source of the cDNA or gDNA that made up the material.

J lost 3 bases, V lost 2 bases, and 4 bases had no gene match. This CDR3 spans 16 amino acids. Germline values: CDR1 SGHDN, CDR2 FVKESK. Source study methods: Reference gene primer amplification gave nucleated cell count estimates. Produced via immunoSEQ multiplex PCR; TCRdb's table is partial and in-frame only. V and J calls and clone size are those listed in that table; D and trimming were worked out from the DNA. The sample includes roughly 310,000 clones, around 90% of them seen just once. Donors of Cohort 3 who recovered were those that had two negative PCRs, clearance, or symptom resolution. Material: PBMCs or T cells enriched from blood (not recorded which). The clonotype originates from a man aged 55 to 69 who had recovered from COVID-19. The chain uses TRBV14 and TRBJ2-1, with 10 nucleotides matching TRBD2. Here the CDR3 reads CASSQPLAGLYNEQFF. The CDR3 DNA reads TGTGCCAGCAGCCAACCACTAGCGGGGCTCTACAATGAGCAGTTCTTC.